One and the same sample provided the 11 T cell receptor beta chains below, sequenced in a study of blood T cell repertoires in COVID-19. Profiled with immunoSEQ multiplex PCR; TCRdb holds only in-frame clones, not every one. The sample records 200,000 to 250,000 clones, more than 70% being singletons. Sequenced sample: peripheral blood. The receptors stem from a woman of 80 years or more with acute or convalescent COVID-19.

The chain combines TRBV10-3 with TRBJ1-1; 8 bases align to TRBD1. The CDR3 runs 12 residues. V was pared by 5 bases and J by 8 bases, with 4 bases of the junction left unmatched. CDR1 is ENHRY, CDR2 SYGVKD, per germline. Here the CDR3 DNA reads TGTGCCATCAGTAGGACAGGGACCGAAGCTTTCTTT. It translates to CAISRTGTEAFF.

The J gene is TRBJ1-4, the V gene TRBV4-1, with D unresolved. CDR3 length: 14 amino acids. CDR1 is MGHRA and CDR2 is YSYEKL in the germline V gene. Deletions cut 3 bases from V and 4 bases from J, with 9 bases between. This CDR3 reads CASSQAVNNEKLFF. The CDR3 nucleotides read TGCGCCAGCAGCCAGGCAGTAAATAATGAAAAACTGTTTTTT.

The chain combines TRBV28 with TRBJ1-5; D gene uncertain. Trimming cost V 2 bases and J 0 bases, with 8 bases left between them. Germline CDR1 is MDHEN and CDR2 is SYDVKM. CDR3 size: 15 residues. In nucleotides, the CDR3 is TGTGCCAGCAGTTTAGGGTACTATAGCAATCAGCCCCAGCATTTT. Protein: CASSLGYYSNQPQHF.

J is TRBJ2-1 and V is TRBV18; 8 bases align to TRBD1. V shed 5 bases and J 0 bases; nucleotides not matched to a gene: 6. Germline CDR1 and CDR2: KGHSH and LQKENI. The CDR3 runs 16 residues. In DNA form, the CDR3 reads TGTGCCAGCTCAATACGGACAGGGAGCTCCTACAATGAGCAGTTCTTC. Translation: CASSIRTGSSYNEQFF.

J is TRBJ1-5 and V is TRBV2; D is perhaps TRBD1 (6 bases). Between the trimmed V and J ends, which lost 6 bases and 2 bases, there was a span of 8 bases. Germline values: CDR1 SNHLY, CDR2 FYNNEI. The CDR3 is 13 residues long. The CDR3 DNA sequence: TGTGCCAGCAGGGACAGCGGCAATCAGCCCCAGCATTTT. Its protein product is CASRDSGNQPQHF.

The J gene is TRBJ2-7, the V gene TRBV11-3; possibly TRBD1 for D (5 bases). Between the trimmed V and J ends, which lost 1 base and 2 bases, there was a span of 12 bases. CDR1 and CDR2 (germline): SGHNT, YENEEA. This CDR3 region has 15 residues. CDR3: CASSLVQQGAYEQYF. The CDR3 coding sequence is TGTGCCAGCAGCTTAGTACAGCAGGGCGCCTACGAGCAGTACTTC.

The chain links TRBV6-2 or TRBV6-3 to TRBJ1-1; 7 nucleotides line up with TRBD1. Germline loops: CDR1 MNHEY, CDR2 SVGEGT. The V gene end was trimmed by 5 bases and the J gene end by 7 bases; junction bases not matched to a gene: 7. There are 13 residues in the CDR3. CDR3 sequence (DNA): TGTGCCAGCAGTACCCAACAGGGGTATGAAGCTTTCTTT. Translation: CASSTQQGYEAFF.

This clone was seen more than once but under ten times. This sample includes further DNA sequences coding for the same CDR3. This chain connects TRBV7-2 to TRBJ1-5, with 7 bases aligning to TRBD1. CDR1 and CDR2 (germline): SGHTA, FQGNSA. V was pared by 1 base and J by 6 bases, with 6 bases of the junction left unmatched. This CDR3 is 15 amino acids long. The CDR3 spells CASSLEAGGGQPQHF. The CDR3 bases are TGTGCCAGCAGCTTAGAAGCAGGGGGAGGTCAGCCCCAGCATTTT.

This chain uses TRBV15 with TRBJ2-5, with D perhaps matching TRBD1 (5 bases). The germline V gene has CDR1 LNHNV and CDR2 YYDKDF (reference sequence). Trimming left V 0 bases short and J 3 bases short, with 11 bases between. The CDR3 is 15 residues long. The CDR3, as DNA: TGTGCCACCAGCAGAGACAGGGCCCTGGAAGAGACCCAGTACTTC. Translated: CATSRDRALEETQYF.

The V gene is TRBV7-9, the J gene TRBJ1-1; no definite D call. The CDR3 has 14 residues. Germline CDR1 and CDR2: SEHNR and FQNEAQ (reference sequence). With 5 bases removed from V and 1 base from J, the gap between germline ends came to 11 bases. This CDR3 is CASSPEDWNTEAFF. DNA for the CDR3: TGTGCCAGCAGCCCTGAGGACTGGAACACTGAAGCTTTCTTT.

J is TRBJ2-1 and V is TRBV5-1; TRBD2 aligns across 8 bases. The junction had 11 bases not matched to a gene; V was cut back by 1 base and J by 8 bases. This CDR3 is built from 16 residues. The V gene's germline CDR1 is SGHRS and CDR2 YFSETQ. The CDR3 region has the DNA TGCGCCAGCAGCTTGCTAGCGGGTCACCAGGGCGATGAGCAGTTCTTC. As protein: CASSLLAGHQGDEQFF.